The rows below give T cell receptor beta chains drawn from one sample of a study of blood T cell repertoires in COVID-19. The data were produced by immunoSEQ multiplex PCR, yet TCRdb's version contains in-frame clones alone and is incomplete. This sample has 100,000 to 150,000 clones, with around four fifths found just once. Input material: peripheral blood. These receptors came from a human donor in a cohort sampled during active COVID-19. The CDR3 runs from the conserved cysteine through the conserved F or W. A D gene is named only where the DNA matches it firmly. Clone size is not always given. Where it is, it says once, few, many or a class for expanded clones.

.	TRBV5-4	TRBJ1-2	TRBD1	TGTGCCAGCAGAAACTCTCCGACAGGGGGGTTTGACTATGGCTACACCTTC	CASRNSPTGGFDYGYTF
.	TRBV3-1/TRBV3-2	TRBJ2-7	TRBD1	TGTGCCAGCAGCCCTGGACAGGGGGGATACGAGCAGTACTTC	CASSPGQGGYEQYF
.	TRBV7-2	TRBJ2-3	TRBD2	TGTGCCAGCAGCTTCCGGACTAGCGGGAGGGCAGATACGCAGTATTTT	CASSFRTSGRADTQYF
.	TRBV10-1	TRBJ1-1	.	TGCGCCAGCAGTGAGTCGATGGCGGGGGGCCCTGGCTACACTGAAGCTTTCTTT	CASSESMAGGPGYTEAFF
.	TRBV6-2/TRBV6-3	TRBJ2-1	TRBD2	TGTGCCAGCAGTTATCGGACTAGCGGGAGAGATGAGCAGTTCTTC	CASSYRTSGRDEQFF
.	TRBV19	TRBJ2-4	TRBD1	TGTGCCAGTAGTATGGAAACCGGGGCAGGGGGCGAAAACATTCAGTACTTC	CASSMETGAGGENIQYF
.	TRBV9	TRBJ2-2	.	TGTGCCAGCGAGCAGGTTGGGGAGCTGTTTTTT	CASEQVGELFF
.	TRBV5-6	TRBJ2-1	TRBD1	TGTGCCAGCAGCTTGGCCGGGACAGGTTACAATGAGCAGTTCTTC	CASSLAGTGYNEQFF
.	TRBV2	TRBJ2-5	.	TGTGCCAGCAGTGACTCATCGGAGGGGACCCAGTACTTC	CASSDSSEGTQYF
once	TRBV5-1	TRBJ2-2	.	TGCGCCAGCAGCTTGGAGGGTCCCATAGCGGCCAACACCGGGGAGCTGTTTTTT	CASSLEGPIAANTGELFF
few	TRBV19	TRBJ2-5	TRBD2	TGTGCCAGTAGTACAGGACTCGGGGGGGCCCAGTACTTC	CASSTGLGGAQYF
many	TRBV3-1/TRBV3-2	TRBJ2-3	.	TGTGCCAGCAGCCAACCCCAGGGGCCAGATACGCAGTATTTT	CASSQPQGPDTQYF
.	TRBV28	TRBJ1-2	.	TGTGCCAGTTCCAGGTTAGGTGACTATGGCTACACCTTC	CASSRLGDYGYTF
.	TRBV4-1	TRBJ2-2	.	TGCGCCAGCAGCCCCTGGGGCAGGGTGGGCACCGGGGAGCTGTTTTTT	CASSPWGRVGTGELFF
.	TRBV28	TRBJ2-2	TRBD1	TGTGCCAGTCAACAGGGGTCCGGGGAGCTGTTTTTT	CASQQGSGELFF
.	TRBV5-1	TRBJ1-3	.	TGCGCCAGCAGCTTGGATCAGCCTAGATCTGGAAACACCATATATTTT	CASSLDQPRSGNTIYF
.	TRBV19	TRBJ2-5	.	TGTGCCAGTAGTAATCGGGCGGGAGAGACCCAGTACTTC	CASSNRAGETQYF
.	TRBV10-3	TRBJ2-7	TRBD2	TGTGCCAGCGGGGGCTCCTACGAGCAGTACTTC	CASGGSYEQYF
.	TRBV6-2/TRBV6-3	TRBJ1-2	.	TGTGCCAGCAGTTCCCCGAGCGACGCTAACTATGGCTACACCTTC	CASSSPSDANYGYTF
.	TRBV28	TRBJ2-5	.	TGTGCCAGCTCTTTGCGGGCGGGGGAGACCCAGTACTTC	CASSLRAGETQYF
.	TRBV2	TRBJ2-1	.	TGTGCCAGCAGGGATAGGACAGATACCTACAATGAGCAGTTCTTC	CASRDRTDTYNEQFF
few	TRBV7-9	TRBJ2-7	TRBD1	TGTGCCAGCAGCGGGACAGGTCCGTACGAGCAGTACTTC	CASSGTGPYEQYF
.	TRBV5-1	TRBJ2-1	TRBD1	TGCGCCAGCAGCATCCGACAGGGGGATTCCTACAATGAGCAGTTCTTC	CASSIRQGDSYNEQFF
.	TRBV13	TRBJ2-2	TRBD2	TGTGCCAGCAGCTTAGGCCGACTAGCGGGAGCGGTCACCGGGGAGCTGTTTTTT	CASSLGRLAGAVTGELFF
few	TRBV9	TRBJ2-7	TRBD2	TGTGCCAGCAGCCTAGGACTAGCGAGAACCTACGAGCAGTACTTC	CASSLGLARTYEQYF
few	TRBV5-8	TRBJ2-3	TRBD1	TGTGCCAGCAGCGGGGGACAGGGGGCAGACACAGATACGCAGTATTTT	CASSGGQGADTDTQYF
.	TRBV9	TRBJ1-2	TRBD1	TGTGCCAGCAGCGTAGCCTGGTCAGGGGGAAGAGATGGCTACACCTTC	CASSVAWSGGRDGYTF
.	TRBV4-2	TRBJ2-7	TRBD1	TGTGCCAGCAGCCAAGGGGCGCAGGGGGCCTACGAGCAGTACTTC	CASSQGAQGAYEQYF
.	TRBV5-1	TRBJ2-5	TRBD1	TGCGCCAGCAGCTTGGGGACAGGGGTCCCCCAAGAGACCCAGTACTTC	CASSLGTGVPQETQYF
once	TRBV5-1	TRBJ1-5	.	TGCGCCAGCAGCTTGGGGCCAGGGGATCAGCCCCAGCATTTT	CASSLGPGDQPQHF
.	TRBV11-3	TRBJ2-1	TRBD2	TGTGCCAGCAGCTTAGATGGCGGGAGCTCCTACAATGAGCAGTTCTTC	CASSLDGGSSYNEQFF
.	TRBV7-2	TRBJ1-2	.	TGTGCCAGCAGCTTTGGCAGCGCTAACTATGGCTACACCTTC	CASSFGSANYGYTF
many	TRBV3-1/TRBV3-2	TRBJ1-1	.	TGTGCCAGCAGCTCCGGGGGAAACACTGAAGCTTTCTTT	CASSSGGNTEAFF
.	TRBV2	TRBJ2-7	TRBD2	TGTGCCAGCAGTGTGGGACTAGCGGGAGTGTTCGAGCAGTACTTC	CASSVGLAGVFEQYF
.	TRBV28	TRBJ1-5	.	TGTGCCACCCGACAGTCTGATCAGCCCCAGCATTTT	CATRQSDQPQHF
.	TRBV15	TRBJ2-1	TRBD1	TGTGCCACCAGCAGGGACAGGGGGCTTTACAATGAGCAGTTCTTC	CATSRDRGLYNEQFF
once	TRBV4-3	TRBJ2-3	TRBD2	TGCGCCAGCAGCCAAGATCTTCTAGCGGGGGGGGAGACGACAGATACGCAGTATTTT	CASSQDLLAGGETTDTQYF
few	TRBV20-1	TRBJ1-1	.	TGCAGTGCCCGAGGGGGCACTGAAGCTTTCTTT	CSARGGTEAFF
.	TRBV4-2	TRBJ1-1	.	TGTGCCAGCAGCCAAGAGGGGAGGGGAACGGCTTTCTTT	CASSQEGRGTAFF
.	TRBV7-9	TRBJ1-6	.	TGTGCCAGCAGCCTAGTAAATTCACCCCTCCACTTT	CASSLVNSPLHF
.	TRBV3-1/TRBV3-2	TRBJ1-6	.	TGTGCCAGCAGCCAAGTACAGGATAATTCACCCCTCCACTTT	CASSQVQDNSPLHF
.	TRBV7-6	TRBJ2-1	.	TGTGCCAGCAGCGGGAAGTCTAGCTTAGGGCAGTTCTTC	CASSGKSSLGQFF
.	TRBV28	TRBJ1-4	.	TGTGCCACTTTGAAAGGACCCGGGGGTGAAAAACTGTTTTTT	CATLKGPGGEKLFF
once	TRBV7-9	TRBJ1-2	TRBD1	TGTGCCAGCAGCTTAGGACAGGGGGTCGGAGACTACACCTTC	CASSLGQGVGDYTF
.	TRBV6-5	TRBJ1-4	.	TGTGCCAGCAGTTACCGCAGGGGATGGGAAAAACTGTTTTTT	CASSYRRGWEKLFF
.	TRBV5-1	TRBJ2-7	TRBD2	TGCGCCAGCAGCGCCTCTAGCGGGACCTACGAGCAGTACTTC	CASSASSGTYEQYF
few	TRBV18	TRBJ2-7	TRBD2	TGTGCCAGCTCACCACCTTCGACTAGCGGGAGCTACGAGCAGTACTTC	CASSPPSTSGSYEQYF
.	TRBV19	TRBJ1-1	.	TGTGCCAGTAGTACGATTCGGGGAATACCCCCATTGGCCACTGAAGCTTTCTTT	CASSTIRGIPPLATEAFF
.	TRBV27	TRBJ2-3	.	TGTGCCAGCAGTGACAGACTCACAGATACGCAGTATTTT	CASSDRLTDTQYF
.	TRBV9	TRBJ2-3	TRBD2	TGTGCCAGCAGCGTAGAGGGGAGGAACCTAGCGGGGGCCCTAACAGATACGCAGTATTTT	CASSVEGRNLAGALTDTQYF
once	TRBV5-4	TRBJ1-2	.	TGTGCCAGCAGCTTGTACGACAGAAACTATGGCTACACCTTC	CASSLYDRNYGYTF